The entry below describes one T cell receptor (beta chain). These data originate in a study of blood T cell repertoires in COVID-19. As for the study in general: Sample material is recorded as cDNA or gDNA derived from T cells, B-cell-depleted T cells, or PBMCs.

Original processing notes: Reference gene primer amplification yielded estimated nucleated cell counts. The assay was immunoSEQ multiplex PCR, and TCRdb's table has in-frame clones only and misses some. That table gives V, J and clone size, and the DNA gave D and trimming. The sample includes around 100,000 clones, roughly 87% of them seen just once. The CDR3 has 16 residues. Germline assignment: CDR1 LGHDT and CDR2 YNNKEL (reference sequence). The V segment lost 0 bases and the J segment 4 bases; nucleotides outside the gene matches: 7. The clonotype was recovered from a man aged 50-60 years with active COVID-19. The sequencing sample was made of peripheral blood. The gene calls are TRBV3-1 (or the pseudogene TRBV3-2) and TRBJ2-7; TRBD1 matches 9 bases. The CDR3 sequence: CASSQEGQGRGYEQYF. The CDR3 DNA follows: TGTGCCAGCAGCCAAGAGGGACAGGGAAGAGGTTACGAGCAGTACTTC.